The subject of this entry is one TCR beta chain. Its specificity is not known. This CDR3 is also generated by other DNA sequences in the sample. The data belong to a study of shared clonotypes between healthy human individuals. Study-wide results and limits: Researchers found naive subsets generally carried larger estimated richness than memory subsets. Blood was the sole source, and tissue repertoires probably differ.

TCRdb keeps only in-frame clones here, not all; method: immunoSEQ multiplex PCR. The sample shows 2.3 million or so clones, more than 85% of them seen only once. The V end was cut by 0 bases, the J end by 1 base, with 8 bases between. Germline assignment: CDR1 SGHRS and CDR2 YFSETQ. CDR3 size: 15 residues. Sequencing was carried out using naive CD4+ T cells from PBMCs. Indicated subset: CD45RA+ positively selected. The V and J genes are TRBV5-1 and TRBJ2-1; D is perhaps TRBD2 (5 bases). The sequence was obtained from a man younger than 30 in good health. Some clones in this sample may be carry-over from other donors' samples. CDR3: CASSLDPGSYNEQFF. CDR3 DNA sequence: TGCGCCAGCAGCTTGGACCCGGGGTCCTACAATGAGCAGTTCTTC.